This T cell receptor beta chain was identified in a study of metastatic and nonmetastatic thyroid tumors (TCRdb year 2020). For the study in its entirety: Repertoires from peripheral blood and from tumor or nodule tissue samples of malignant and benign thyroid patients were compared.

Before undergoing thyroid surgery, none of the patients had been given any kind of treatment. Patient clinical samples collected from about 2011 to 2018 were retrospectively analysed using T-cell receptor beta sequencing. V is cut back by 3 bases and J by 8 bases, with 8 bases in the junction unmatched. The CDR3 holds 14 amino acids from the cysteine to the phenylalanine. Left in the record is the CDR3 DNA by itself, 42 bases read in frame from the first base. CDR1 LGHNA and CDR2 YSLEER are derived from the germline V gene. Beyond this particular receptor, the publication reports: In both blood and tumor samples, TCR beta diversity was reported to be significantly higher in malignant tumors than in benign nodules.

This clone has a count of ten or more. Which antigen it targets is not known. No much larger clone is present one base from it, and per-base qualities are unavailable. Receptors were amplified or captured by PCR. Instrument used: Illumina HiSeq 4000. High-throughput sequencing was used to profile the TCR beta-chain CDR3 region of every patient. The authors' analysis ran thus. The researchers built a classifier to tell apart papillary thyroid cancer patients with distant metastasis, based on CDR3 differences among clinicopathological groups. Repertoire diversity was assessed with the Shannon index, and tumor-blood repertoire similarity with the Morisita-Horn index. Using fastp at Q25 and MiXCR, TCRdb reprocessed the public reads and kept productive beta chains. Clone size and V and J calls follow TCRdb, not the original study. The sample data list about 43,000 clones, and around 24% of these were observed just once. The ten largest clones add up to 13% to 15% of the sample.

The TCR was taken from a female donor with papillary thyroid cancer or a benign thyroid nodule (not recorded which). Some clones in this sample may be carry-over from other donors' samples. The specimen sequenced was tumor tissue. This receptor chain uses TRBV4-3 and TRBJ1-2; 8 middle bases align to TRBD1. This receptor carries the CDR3 CASSHSDRVEGYTF. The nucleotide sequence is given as TGCGCCAGCAGCCATTCGGACAGGGTGGAGGGCTACACCTTC.